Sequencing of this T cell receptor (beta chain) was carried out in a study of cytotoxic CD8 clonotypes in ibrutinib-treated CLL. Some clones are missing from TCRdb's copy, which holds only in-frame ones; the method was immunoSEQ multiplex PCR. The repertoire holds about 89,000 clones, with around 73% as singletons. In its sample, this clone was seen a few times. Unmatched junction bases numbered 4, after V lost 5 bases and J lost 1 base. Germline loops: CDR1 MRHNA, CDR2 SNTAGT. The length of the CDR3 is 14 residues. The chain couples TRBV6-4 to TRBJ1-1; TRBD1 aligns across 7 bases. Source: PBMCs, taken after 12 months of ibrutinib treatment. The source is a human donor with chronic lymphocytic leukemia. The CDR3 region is CASSSGTANTEAFF. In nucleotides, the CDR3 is TGTGCCAGCAGTTCCGGGACAGCGAACACTGAAGCTTTCTTT.